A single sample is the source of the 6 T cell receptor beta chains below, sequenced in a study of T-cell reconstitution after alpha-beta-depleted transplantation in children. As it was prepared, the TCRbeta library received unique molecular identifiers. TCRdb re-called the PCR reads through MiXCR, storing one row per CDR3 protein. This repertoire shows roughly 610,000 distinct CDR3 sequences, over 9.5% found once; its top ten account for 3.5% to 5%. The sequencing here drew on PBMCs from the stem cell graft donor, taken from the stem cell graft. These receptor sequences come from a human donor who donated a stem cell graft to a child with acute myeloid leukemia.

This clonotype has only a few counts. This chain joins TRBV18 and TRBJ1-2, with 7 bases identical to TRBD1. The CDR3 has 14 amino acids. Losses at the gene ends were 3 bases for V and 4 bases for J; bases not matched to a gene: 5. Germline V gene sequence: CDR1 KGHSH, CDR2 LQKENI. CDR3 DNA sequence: TGTGCCAGCTCACCGGCGACAGGGAGCTATGGCTACACCTTC. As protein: CASSPATGSYGYTF.

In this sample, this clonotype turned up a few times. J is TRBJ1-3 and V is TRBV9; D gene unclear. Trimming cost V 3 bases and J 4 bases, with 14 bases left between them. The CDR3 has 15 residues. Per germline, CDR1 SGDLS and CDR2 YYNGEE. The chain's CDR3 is CASSAREAGGNTIYF. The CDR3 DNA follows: TGTGCCAGCAGCGCCCGGGAGGCAGGAGGAAACACCATATATTTT.

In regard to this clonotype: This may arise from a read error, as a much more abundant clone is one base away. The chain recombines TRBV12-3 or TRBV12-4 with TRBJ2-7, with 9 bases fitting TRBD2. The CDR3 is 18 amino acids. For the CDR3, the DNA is TGTGCCTGCAGTTTAGATGAGTATCAGGGACTAGCCTCCTACGAGCAGTACTTC. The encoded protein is CACSLDEYQGLASYEQYF.

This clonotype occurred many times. The CDR3 spells CASSLVATEQFF. CDR3 coding DNA: TGTGCCAGCAGCTTGGTCGCGACTGAGCAGTTCTTC. The J gene is TRBJ2-1, the V gene TRBV5-6; D not resolved. Germline CDR1 and CDR2: SGHDT and YYEEEE. CDR3 length: 12 amino acids. Trimming pared 0 bases from V and 9 bases from J, leaving 7 bases between.

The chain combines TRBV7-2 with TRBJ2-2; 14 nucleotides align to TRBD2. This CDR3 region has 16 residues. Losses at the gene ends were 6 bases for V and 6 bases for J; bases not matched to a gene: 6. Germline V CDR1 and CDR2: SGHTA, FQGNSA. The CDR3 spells CASRLPGLAGAGELFF. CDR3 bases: TGTGCCAGCAGATTACCGGGACTAGCGGGAGCCGGGGAGCTGTTTTTT.

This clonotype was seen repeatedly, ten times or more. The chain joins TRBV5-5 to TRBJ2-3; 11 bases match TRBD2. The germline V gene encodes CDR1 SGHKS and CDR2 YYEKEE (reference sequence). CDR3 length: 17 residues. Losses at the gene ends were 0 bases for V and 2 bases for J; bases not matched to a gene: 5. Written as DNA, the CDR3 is TGTGCCAGCAGCTTGGAGATTAGCGGGAGGGCCACAGATACGCAGTATTTT. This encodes CASSLEISGRATDTQYF.